The 22 T cell receptor beta chains given below trace back to one sample, sequenced in a study of beta chain features in type 1 diabetes. What was sequenced were expressed TCRB transcripts, since all of the isolated RNA had been reverse transcribed. Here immunoSEQ multiplex PCR was the method, and the copy in TCRdb shows in-frame clones only, minus some. There are 350,000 or so clones in the sample; less than 20% occur only once, and under 0.055% lies in the top ten. The sequencing input was naive CD4+ T cells from blood. These receptors came from a woman younger than 30 in good health.

The table lists this clone with a few counts. This chain joins TRBV5-6 and TRBJ2-1; possibly TRBD1 for D (5 bases). Germline-derived CDR1 and CDR2 are SGHDT and YYEEEE. Trimming removed 4 bases from V and 3 bases from J, with 11 bases in between. The CDR3 loop spans 14 amino acids. The CDR3 loop reads CASSPPQGYNEQFF. CDR3 DNA: TGTGCCAGCAGCCCTCCCCAGGGCTACAATGAGCAGTTCTTC.

The genes are TRBV7-9 and TRBJ2-7; TRBD1 aligns across 9 bases. Germline CDR1 and CDR2: SEHNR and FQNEAQ (reference sequence). This CDR3 is built from 16 residues. Trimming at V came to 5 bases and at J to 5 bases, leaving 13 bases not matched to a gene. CDR3 amino acids: CASSTPLGTGLDEQYF. CDR3 bases: TGTGCCAGCAGCACCCCACTCGGGACAGGGCTCGACGAGCAGTACTTC.

The DNA of the CDR3 is TGTGCCTGGAGTGTAGGGGTAGTCGGCACAGATACGCAGTATTTT. Protein product: CAWSVGVVGTDTQYF. The chain couples TRBV30 to TRBJ2-3; D might be TRBD1 (5 bases). Germline V CDR1 and CDR2: GTSNPN, SVGIG (reference sequence). V lost 0 bases and J 1 base, leaving 11 bases between the germline ends. The CDR3 is made up of 15 amino acids.

A few counts support this clone. The V gene is TRBV27, the J gene TRBJ2-1; 7 nucleotides agree with TRBD2. CDR3 length equals 14 residues. Germline V gene sequence: CDR1 MNHEY, CDR2 SMNVEV (reference sequence). With 6 bases clipped from V and 6 bases from J, the junction kept 8 bases outside the gene matches. CDR3 loop: CASSAQRGPNEQFF. The CDR3 region has the DNA TGTGCCAGCAGCGCGCAGCGGGGTCCCAATGAGCAGTTCTTC.

The chain employs TRBV7-3 and TRBJ1-6; D gene uncertain. Germline-derived CDR1 and CDR2 are SGHTA and FQGTGA. The V and J ends lost 6 bases and 8 bases respectively, with 17 bases between them. This CDR3 is built from 15 residues. CDR3 sequence (DNA): TGTGCCAGCAGTCGCTTGGGCAAGGGAGATTCACCCCTCCACTTT. This translates into CASSRLGKGDSPLHF.

The chain carries TRBV30 and TRBJ2-2; 10 nucleotides match TRBD2. From germline, CDR1 is GTSNPN and CDR2 SVGIG (reference sequence). The CDR3 has 15 residues. Trimming took 4 bases from V and 5 from J; bases not matched to a gene: 7. The CDR3 protein is CAWMLSGRITGELFF. CDR3 DNA sequence: TGTGCCTGGATGCTTAGCGGGAGGATAACCGGGGAGCTGTTTTTT.

V gene TRBV7-9 combines with J gene TRBJ2-1, with D perhaps TRBD1 (6 bases). This CDR3 comprises 15 residues. V was pared by 3 bases and J by 7 bases, with 16 bases between. Germline V lookup: CDR1 SEHNR, CDR2 FQNEAQ (reference sequence). This CDR3 is CASSLGDRPRNEQFF. CDR3 nucleotides: TGTGCCAGCAGCTTGGGAGACAGGCCGAGAAATGAGCAGTTCTTC.

This clone was seen only a few times. V is TRBV4-3 and J is TRBJ1-6; 7 bases are shared with TRBD1. Germline V gene data show CDR1 as LGHNA and CDR2 as YSLEER. V was pared by 1 base and J by 7 bases, with 4 bases of the junction left unmatched. The length of the CDR3 is 15 residues. This chain's CDR3 is CASSQATGSNSPLHF. In DNA, the CDR3 is TGCGCCAGCAGCCAAGCGACAGGGTCCAATTCACCCCTCCACTTT.

This clone appeared a few times. V usage is TRBV7-9 and J usage is TRBJ2-3, with D tentatively TRBD2 (7 bases). The ends were cut back, 5 bases at V and 1 base at J, with 16 bases in the middle. CDR1 is SEHNR and CDR2 is FQNEAQ in the germline V gene (reference sequence). This CDR3 is built from 16 residues. In DNA, the CDR3 is TGTGCCAGCAGCGCCCCCGGGGGGCGCGGCACAGATACGCAGTATTTT. This gives the protein CASSAPGGRGTDTQYF.

There are a few counts of this clone. This sequence joins TRBV30 and TRBJ1-2, with 8 bases lining up with TRBD1. The V and J ends lost 2 bases and 3 bases, in that order; junction bases with no gene match: 8. The CDR3 runs to 15 residues. Germline CDR1 reads GTSNPN; CDR2 reads SVGIG (reference sequence). The CDR3 loop reads CAWSPLGQGHYGYTF. CDR3 sequence (DNA): TGTGCCTGGAGTCCGCTCGGACAGGGCCACTATGGCTACACCTTC.

The chain has TRBV4-1 and TRBJ2-7, with a weak D call TRBD2 (6 bases). Germline lookup yields CDR1 MGHRA and CDR2 YSYEKL. The CDR3 sequence is 14 residues long. Deletions cut 6 bases from V and 5 bases from J, with 17 bases between. The CDR3 DNA reads as TGCGCCAGCAGTCCTGCGGGGTCAAGGAACGAGCAGTACTTC. Translating it yields CASSPAGSRNEQYF.

The rearrangement joins TRBV4-1 to TRBJ1-6; perhaps TRBD1 as D (5 bases). The CDR3 consists of 12 residues. The V end was cut by 7 bases, the J end by 8 bases, with 9 bases between. The V gene's germline CDR1 is MGHRA and CDR2 YSYEKL. The CDR3 DNA is TGCGCCAGCACCCAGGGCGATTCACCCCTCCACTTT. Its translation: CASTQGDSPLHF.

This clone has a handful of counts. This chain joins TRBV5-1 and TRBJ1-3; weak D call: TRBD1 (5 bases). This CDR3 contains 14 residues. CDR1 SGHRS and CDR2 YFSETQ come from the germline V gene. V shed 2 bases and J shed 6 bases, with 12 bases lying between them. The CDR3 spells CASSFESGLNTIYF. DNA of the CDR3: TGCGCCAGCAGCTTCGAGTCAGGGTTAAACACCATATATTTT.

The chain couples TRBV7-2 to TRBJ2-7; 8 nucleotides agree with TRBD2. Germline assignment: CDR1 SGHTA and CDR2 FQGNSA. The CDR3 has 14 amino acids. Unmatched junction bases numbered 9, after V lost 5 bases and J lost 6 bases. CDR3 bases: TGTGCCAGCAGCCGGGGGGGCGTAGCCCGCGAGCAGTACTTC. As protein: CASSRGGVAREQYF.

This clone came up a few times. Sequence at one end of the junction differs from germline and may be a read error. The rearrangement uses TRBV9 and TRBJ2-1, with 7 bases lining up with TRBD2. Looked up from germline, CDR1 is SGDLS and CDR2 is YYNGEE. The CDR3 sequence is 14 residues long. As DNA, the CDR3 is TGTGCCAGCAGCGTAGGACTAGCCGGGGTGGGGCCAATCTTC. Translated: CASSVGLAGVGPIF.

The chain is built from TRBV18 and TRBJ1-2; D possibly corresponds to TRBD1 (5 bases). CDR3 length equals 14 residues. Germline loops: CDR1 KGHSH, CDR2 LQKENI. The germline V and J ends were trimmed by 0 bases and 7 bases, with 12 bases remaining between them. CDR3 amino acids: CASSPPSRVGGYTF. CDR3 nucleotides: TGTGCCAGCTCACCACCTAGCAGGGTTGGTGGCTACACCTTC.

This clone has only a few counts. The chain uses TRBV29-1 and TRBJ2-1; D is possibly TRBD1 (5 bases). The germline CDR1 and CDR2 sequences are SQVTM and ANQGSEA. The CDR3 loop spans 16 amino acids. With 7 bases removed from V and 0 bases from J, the gap between germline ends came to 19 bases. DNA for the CDR3: TGCAGCGGCTTAGGGGTCCCGGAGCTCTCCTACAATGAGCAGTTCTTC. As protein: CSGLGVPELSYNEQFF.

V usage is TRBV7-9 and J usage is TRBJ2-1, with 11 bases fitting TRBD2. V gave up 5 bases and J gave up 2 bases; unmatched junction bases: 2. Germline values: CDR1 SEHNR, CDR2 FQNEAQ (reference sequence). The CDR3 has 15 amino acids. Here the CDR3 DNA reads TGTGCCAGCAGCAGACTAGCGGGAACCTACAATGAGCAGTTCTTC. Its translation is CASSRLAGTYNEQFF.

The chain combines TRBV11-3 with TRBJ1-2; the D is unclear. Germline CDR1 reads SGHNT; CDR2 reads YENEEA. This CDR3 spans 14 amino acids. V dropped 5 bases and J dropped 1 base, with 11 bases sitting between them. Written as DNA, the CDR3 is TGTGCCAGCAGCCGTCAAAGCCTTAACTATGGCTACACCTTC. Protein product: CASSRQSLNYGYTF. The full variable domain, its missing parts supplied by reference TRBV11-3 and TRBJ1-2, is EAGVVQSPRYKIIEKKQPVAFWCNPISGHNTLYWYLQNLGQGPELLIRYENEEAVDDSQLPKDRFSAERLKGVDSTLKIQPAELGDSAVYLCASSRQSLNYGYTFGSGTRLTVV.

V gene TRBV13 combines with J gene TRBJ2-7, with 7 bases lining up with TRBD2. The V and J ends lost 5 bases and 5 bases, in that order; junction bases with no gene match: 6. CDR1 is PRHDT and CDR2 is FYEKMQ in the germline V gene (reference sequence). This CDR3 comprises 13 residues. CDR3 nucleotides: TGTGCCAGCAGCGGGACTATCACTAACGAGCAGTACTTC. Its translation is CASSGTITNEQYF.

The chain recombines TRBV2 with TRBJ2-1; 11 positions agree with TRBD2. CDR1 is SNHLY, CDR2 FYNNEI, per germline. J lost 9 bases, V lost 6 bases, and 4 bases had no gene match. The CDR3 loop spans 13 amino acids. The CDR3 DNA is TGTGCCAGCAGCTACCTAGCGGGAGGTGAGCAGTTCTTC. It codes for CASSYLAGGEQFF.

This rearrangement joins TRBV4-1 to TRBJ2-3; TRBD2 might be the D (6 bases). The CDR3 has 13 residues. The germline gives CDR1 MGHRA, CDR2 YSYEKL. V dropped 4 bases and J dropped 2 bases, with 7 bases sitting between them. The CDR3 DNA reads as TGCGCCAGCAGCCCGGGAGTCACAGATACGCAGTATTTT. Translation gives CASSPGVTDTQYF.